This T cell receptor beta chain was sequenced during a study of blood T cell repertoires in COVID-19. On the study more broadly: Samples of COVID-19 (acute and convalescent) were obtained from the United States, Italy and Spain.

Per the authors' pipeline: Scientists estimated how many nucleated cells there were by amplifying reference gene primers. Method: immunoSEQ multiplex PCR; TCRdb's copy keeps in-frame clones and lacks some. Clone size and the V and J calls come from that table; the DNA yielded D and trimming. Of some 190,000 clones detected, 70% to 90% appear once; the ten largest clones hold around 9.9%. CDR1 and CDR2 (germline): LGHDT, YNNKEL (reference sequence). With 4 bases clipped from V and 6 bases from J, the junction kept 7 bases outside the gene matches. This CDR3 has 15 residues. The sequence was obtained from a human donor with active or convalescent COVID-19. The donor label of this sample is uncertain. The genes are TRBV3-1 (or the pseudogene TRBV3-2) and TRBJ2-1; 9 bases map to TRBD2. The material sequenced was peripheral blood. CDR3 nucleotides: TGTGCCAGCAGCCGCACGGGACTAGCAATCAATGAGCAGTTCTTC. It specifies CASSRTGLAINEQFF.